Each of the 3 T cell receptor beta chains below was sequenced from the same sample in a study of cytomegalovirus exposure and HLA in healthy donors. A multiplex PCR was run with 60 Vbeta primers and 13 Jbeta primers. Using immunoSEQ multiplex PCR, the repertoire was profiled, and TCRdb retains in-frame clones only, with some absent. The table lists over 100,000 clones, over 8% of them singletons, with 5.5% in the top ten. The specimen was PBMCs. The receptors derive from a man aged 40-49 years in good health and CMV-seronegative.

This clone appeared a few times. The chain couples TRBV9 to TRBJ2-5; 9 nucleotides match TRBD2. V shed 4 bases, J shed 7 bases, and the junction held 5 bases outside the gene matches. Germline values: CDR1 SGDLS, CDR2 YYNGEE. The CDR3 sequence is 13 residues long. DNA for the CDR3: TGTGCCAGCAGCCCATCGACTAGCGGGACCCAGTACTTC. This encodes CASSPSTSGTQYF.

With regard to this clone: This sample includes further DNA sequences coding for the same CDR3. This rearrangement joins TRBV7-6 to TRBJ2-5; D is possibly TRBD2 (7 bases). Trimming took off 0 bases at V and 5 bases at J, with 10 bases between the two ends. The CDR3 sequence is 14 residues long. Per germline, CDR1 SGHVS and CDR2 FNYEAQ. The CDR3 spells CASSLAGGRETQYF. CDR3 coding DNA: TGTGCCAGCAGCTTAGCGGGGGGGCGGGAGACCCAGTACTTC.

CDR3 coding DNA: TGTGCCAGTAGTATCTGGGGCGTCGGACCTGCCGAGCAGTACTTC. Its protein is CASSIWGVGPAEQYF. The chain uses TRBV19 and TRBJ2-7; D perhaps matches TRBD1 (5 bases). In germline, CDR1 is LNHDA, CDR2 SQIVND (reference sequence). Trimming cost V 3 bases and J 6 bases, with 18 bases left between them. The CDR3 totals 15 residues.